This record concerns one T cell receptor beta chain sequence. The antigen is not known. The source of the sample is a study of T cells in Graves' hyperthyroidism and ophthalmopathy. General observations from the study: Ophthalmopathy was distinguished from stable hyperthyroidism by 13 V-J signatures.

Researchers barred patients who had uncontrolled infection, other autoimmune disease, pregnancy or lactation. Germline CDR1 reads LGHNA; CDR2 reads YSLEER. V gave up 2 bases and J gave up 5 bases; unmatched junction bases: 9. The CDR3 spans 17 residues. Amplification targeted TCR beta CDR3 regions from RNA transcripts. During a first-round RT-PCR of the TCR CDR3, the HTBI primer set was used. TCRdb used MiXCR to reprocess the multiplex PCR reads, holding one entry per CDR3 protein. The repertoire holds 500,000 to 800,000 distinct CDR3 sequences, with roughly 15% as singletons. The source material was blood. This chain connects TRBV4-3 to TRBJ2-5; 12 positions match TRBD2. The source is a woman aged 50 to 60 with Graves' ophthalmopathy. The CDR3 region is CASSQSRLAGEGETQYF. CDR3 DNA: TGCGCCAGCAGCCAATCCCGACTAGCGGGAGAGGGGGAGACCCAGTACTTC.